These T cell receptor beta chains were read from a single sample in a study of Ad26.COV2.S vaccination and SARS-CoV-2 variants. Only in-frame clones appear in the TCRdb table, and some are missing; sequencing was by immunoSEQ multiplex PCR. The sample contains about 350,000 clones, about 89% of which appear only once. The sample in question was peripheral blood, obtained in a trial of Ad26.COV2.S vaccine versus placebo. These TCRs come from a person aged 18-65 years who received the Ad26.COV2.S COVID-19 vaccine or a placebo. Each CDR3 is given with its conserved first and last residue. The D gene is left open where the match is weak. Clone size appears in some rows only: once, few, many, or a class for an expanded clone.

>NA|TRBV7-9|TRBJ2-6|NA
CASSLTSFSGANVLTF
TGTGCCAGCAGCCTCACTAGCTTCAGTGGGGCCAACGTCCTGACTTTC
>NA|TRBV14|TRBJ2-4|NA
CASSQRPGENIQYF
TGTGCCAGCAGCCAAAGACCAGGGGAAAACATTCAGTACTTC
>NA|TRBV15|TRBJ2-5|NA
CATSRDWQQETQYF
TGTGCCACCAGCAGAGATTGGCAGCAAGAGACCCAGTACTTC
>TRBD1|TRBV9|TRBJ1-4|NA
CASSVDREATNEKLFF
TGTGCCAGCAGCGTGGACAGGGAGGCAACTAATGAAAAACTGTTTTTT
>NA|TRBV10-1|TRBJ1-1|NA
CASSESAPGYTEAFF
TGCGCCAGCAGTGAGTCGGCTCCCGGGTACACTGAAGCTTTCTTT
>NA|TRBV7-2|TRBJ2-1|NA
CASSSPGSWINEQFF
TGTGCCAGCAGCTCCCCAGGGTCCTGGATCAATGAGCAGTTCTTC
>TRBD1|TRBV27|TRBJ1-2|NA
CASSLLGQGPQNYGYTF
TGTGCCAGCAGTTTATTGGGACAGGGGCCGCAGAACTATGGCTACACCTTC
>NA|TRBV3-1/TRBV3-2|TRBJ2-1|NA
CASSPFWESSYNEQFF
TGTGCCAGCAGCCCCTTTTGGGAGAGCTCCTACAATGAGCAGTTCTTC
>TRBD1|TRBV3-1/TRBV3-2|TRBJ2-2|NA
CASSQRDRANTGELFF
TGTGCCAGCAGCCAACGGGACAGGGCGAACACCGGGGAGCTGTTTTTT
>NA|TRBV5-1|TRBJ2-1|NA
CASSLVAAASYNEQFF
TGCGCCAGCAGCTTGGTAGCAGCGGCATCCTACAATGAGCAGTTCTTC
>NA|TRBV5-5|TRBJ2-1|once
CASSLLTSNEQFF
TGTGCCAGCAGCCTATTGACTAGCAATGAGCAGTTCTTC
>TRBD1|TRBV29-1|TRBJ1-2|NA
CSVWGDSAYGYTF
TGCAGCGTGTGGGGGGACAGCGCCTATGGCTACACCTTC
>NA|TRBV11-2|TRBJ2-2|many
CASGTPGPGELFF
TGTGCCAGCGGGACGCCGGGTCCCGGGGAGCTGTTTTTT
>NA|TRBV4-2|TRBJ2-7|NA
CASSQDQDNYEQYF
TGTGCCAGCAGCCAAGATCAGGACAACTACGAGCAGTACTTC
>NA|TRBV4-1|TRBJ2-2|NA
CASSHRTANTGELFF
TGCGCCAGCAGCCACAGGACAGCGAACACCGGGGAGCTGTTTTTT
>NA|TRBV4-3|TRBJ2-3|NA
CASSQEYMLDTQYF
TGCGCCAGCAGCCAAGAATATATGTTAGATACGCAGTATTTT
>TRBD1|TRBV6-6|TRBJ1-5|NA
CASGGQGNQPQHF
TGTGCCAGCGGGGGACAGGGCAATCAGCCCCAGCATTTT
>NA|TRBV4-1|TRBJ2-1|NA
CASSQRLGAGHEQFF
TGCGCCAGCAGCCAACGCCTCGGGGCAGGGCATGAGCAGTTCTTC
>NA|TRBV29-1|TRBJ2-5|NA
CSVEDWAGNEETQYF
TGCAGCGTTGAAGATTGGGCAGGGAACGAAGAGACCCAGTACTTC
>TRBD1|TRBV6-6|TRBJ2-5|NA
CASSTRTGGLETQYF
TGTGCCAGCAGTACGAGGACAGGGGGCCTGGAGACCCAGTACTTC
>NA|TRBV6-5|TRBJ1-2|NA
CASRNPIGTGYTF
TGTGCCAGCAGAAACCCGATAGGAACTGGCTACACCTTC
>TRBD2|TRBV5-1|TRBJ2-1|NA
CASSLGGSTDNEQFF
TGCGCCAGCAGCCTGGGGGGGAGCACGGACAATGAGCAGTTCTTC
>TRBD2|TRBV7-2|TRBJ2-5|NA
CASSAILAGGLETQYF
TGTGCCAGCAGCGCCATACTAGCGGGAGGGCTCGAGACCCAGTACTTC
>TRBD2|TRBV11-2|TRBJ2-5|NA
CASSTYGEGKTQYF
TGTGCCAGCAGCACATACGGGGAGGGAAAGACCCAGTACTTC
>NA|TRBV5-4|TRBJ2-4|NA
CASSRLGAKNIQYF
TGTGCCAGCAGCCGGCTGGGGGCCAAAAACATTCAGTACTTC
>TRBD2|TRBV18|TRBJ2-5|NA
CASSPPLAGGETQYF
TGTGCCAGCTCACCACCACTAGCGGGAGGGGAGACCCAGTACTTC
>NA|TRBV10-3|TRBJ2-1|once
CAISDLGGAYNEQFF
TGTGCCATCAGTGACTTAGGGGGGGCGTACAATGAGCAGTTCTTC
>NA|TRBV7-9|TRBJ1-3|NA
CACYSSGNTIYF
TGTGCCTGCTACAGCTCTGGAAACACCATATATTTT
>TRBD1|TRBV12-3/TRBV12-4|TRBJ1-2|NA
CASRDRAYGYTF
TGTGCCAGCCGGGACAGGGCCTATGGCTACACCTTC
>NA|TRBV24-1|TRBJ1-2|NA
CATSERVTGARSTGYTF
TGTGCCACCAGTGAACGCGTAACGGGGGCGCGTTCTACTGGCTACACCTTC
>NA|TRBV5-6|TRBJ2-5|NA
CASSLAGIEETQYF
TGTGCCAGCAGCTTGGCAGGGATTGAAGAGACCCAGTACTTC
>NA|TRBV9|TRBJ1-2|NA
CASSVGQGQVGYTF
TGTGCCAGCAGCGTAGGGCAGGGGCAGGTGGGCTACACCTTC
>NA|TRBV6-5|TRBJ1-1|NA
CASKRQLNTEAFF
TGTGCCAGCAAACGACAACTGAACACTGAAGCTTTCTTT
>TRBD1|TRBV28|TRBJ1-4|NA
CASSLGQKKKLFF
TGTGCCAGCAGTTTGGGACAGAAGAAAAAACTGTTTTTT
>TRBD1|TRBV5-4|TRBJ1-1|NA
CASSLGADRLF
TGTGCCAGCAGCTTGGGGGCGGACAGGCTCTTT
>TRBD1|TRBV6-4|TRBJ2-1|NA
CASSEQGASDEQFF
TGTGCCAGCAGTGAACAGGGGGCGTCGGATGAGCAGTTCTTC
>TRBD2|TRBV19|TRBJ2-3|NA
CASSIRTSGRDTQYF
TGTGCCAGTAGTATAAGGACTAGCGGGAGAGATACGCAGTATTTT
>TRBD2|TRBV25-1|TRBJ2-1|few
CASSLSGGEGYNEQFF
TGTGCCAGCAGTCTGAGCGGGGGAGAGGGGTACAATGAGCAGTTCTTC
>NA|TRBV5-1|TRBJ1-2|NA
CASSLTGSFNYGYTF
TGCGCCAGCAGCTTGACTGGCAGCTTTAACTATGGCTACACCTTC
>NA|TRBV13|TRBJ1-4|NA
CASSSGTILMVNEKLFF
TGTGCCAGCAGCTCCGGGACGATCTTGATGGTTAATGAAAAACTGTTTTTT
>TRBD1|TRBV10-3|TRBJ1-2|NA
CAISYGQGDFGGYTF
TGTGCCATCAGTTATGGACAGGGTGATTTTGGTGGCTACACCTTC
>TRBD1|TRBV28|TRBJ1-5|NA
CASSLRGQGDNQPQHF
TGTGCCAGCAGTTTAAGGGGACAGGGGGATAATCAGCCCCAGCATTTT
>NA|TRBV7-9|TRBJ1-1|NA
CASSLEVLRDRMNTEAFF
TGTGCCAGCAGCTTAGAGGTCCTCAGGGATCGGATGAACACTGAAGCTTTCTTT
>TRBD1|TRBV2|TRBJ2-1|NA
CATRQGSNEQFF
TGTGCCACGAGACAGGGGAGTAATGAGCAGTTCTTC
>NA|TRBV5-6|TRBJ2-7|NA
CASSMWGFVYEQYF
TGTGCCAGCAGCATGTGGGGTTTCGTCTACGAGCAGTACTTC
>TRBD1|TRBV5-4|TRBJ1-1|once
CASSLAPGTGVTEAFF
TGTGCCAGCAGCTTGGCCCCCGGGACAGGGGTAACTGAAGCTTTCTTT
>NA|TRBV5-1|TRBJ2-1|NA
CASKLKQFF
TGCGCCAGCAAGCTTAAGCAGTTCTTC
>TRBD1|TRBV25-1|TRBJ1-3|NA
CASSEFGDRTGNTIYF
TGTGCCAGCAGTGAATTTGGGGACAGGACTGGAAACACCATATATTTT
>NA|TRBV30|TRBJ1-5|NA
CAWTAGDQPQHF
TGTGCCTGGACCGCCGGAGATCAGCCCCAGCATTTT
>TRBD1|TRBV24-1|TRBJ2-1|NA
CATSDFADRGSNEQFF
TGTGCCACCAGTGATTTCGCGGACAGGGGGTCTAATGAGCAGTTCTTC
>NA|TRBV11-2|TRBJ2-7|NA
CASSIYYEQYF
TGTGCCAGCAGCATATACTACGAGCAGTACTTC